The rows below give T cell receptor beta chains drawn from one sample of a study of CD8 T cells in ankylosing spondylitis. MiXCR, run by TCRdb on the 5' RACE reads, gives a single entry per CDR3 protein. The repertoire holds around 160,000 distinct CDR3 sequences, with more than 9% as singletons. Source material: blood, either unsorted or a sorted T cell fraction (not recorded which). Receptors originate from a male donor with ankylosing spondylitis or in good health (not recorded which). Both conserved end residues are part of each CDR3. The D gene is left open where the match is weak. For some rows the clone size is stated as once, few or many, or as a class when expanded; others skip it.

NA,NA,TRBV5-1,16,TRBJ1-2,CASSFTGMGSDYGYTF,TGCGCCAGCAGCTTTACGGGGATGGGGTCGGATTATGGCTACACCTTC
NA,many,TRBV12-3/TRBV12-4,14,TRBJ1-2,CASSADGFNYGYTF,TGTGCCAGCAGTGCGGACGGGTTTAACTATGGCTACACCTTC
TRBD1,NA,TRBV15,15,TRBJ2-1,CATSPDRGSNNEQFF,TGTGCCACCAGCCCGGACAGGGGAAGTAACAATGAGCAGTTCTTC
TRBD1,NA,TRBV5-5,18,TRBJ1-3,CASSLSDWQGAQGNTIYF,TGTGCCAGCAGCTTGTCGGATTGGCAGGGGGCGCAAGGAAACACCATATATTTT
TRBD1,few,TRBV7-9,13,TRBJ1-5,CASGQGVNQPQHF,TGTGCCAGCGGACAGGGTGTTAATCAGCCCCAGCATTTT
TRBD1,once,TRBV9,14,TRBJ1-5,CASSATGLNQPQHF,TGTGCCAGCAGCGCGACAGGGCTGAATCAGCCCCAGCATTTT
TRBD2,few,TRBV11-2,18,TRBJ2-1,CASSRRTSGGPSYNEQFF,TGTGCCAGCAGCCGGAGGACTAGCGGGGGTCCCTCCTACAATGAGCAGTTCTTC
NA,NA,TRBV5-5,15,TRBJ2-3,CASSLSSLGGNTQYF,TGTGCCAGCAGCTTGTCCAGCCTAGGTGGAAATACGCAGTATTTT
TRBD2,many,TRBV3-1,15,TRBJ2-3,CASSQDGTIPDTQYF,TGTGCCAGCAGCCAAGATGGGACTATACCAGATACGCAGTATTTT
NA,many,TRBV20-1,14,TRBJ1-5,CSARGVQGNQPQHF,TGCAGTGCTAGAGGGGTTCAGGGAAATCAGCCCCAGCATTTT
NA,many,TRBV5-1,15,TRBJ2-7,CASSLVTGTVYEQYF,TGCGCCAGCAGCTTGGTTACAGGGACGGTTTACGAGCAGTACTTC
NA,many,TRBV12-3/TRBV12-4,16,TRBJ1-1,CASSLGRGEGRTEAFF,TGTGCCAGCAGTTTAGGGCGCGGGGAGGGTCGTACTGAAGCTTTCTTT
NA,NA,TRBV19,14,TRBJ1-5,CASRRQSSNQPQHF,TGTGCCAGTCGAAGACAGTCTAGCAATCAGCCCCAGCATTTT
TRBD2,many,TRBV9,16,TRBJ2-1,CASSPPSGRAYNEQFF,TGTGCCAGCAGCCCCCCCAGCGGGAGGGCCTACAATGAGCAGTTCTTC
NA,many,TRBV5-6,15,TRBJ1-1,CASTLSPVLNTEAFF,TGTGCCAGCACTCTCTCTCCGGTTTTGAACACTGAAGCTTTCTTT
TRBD2,NA,TRBV19,14,TRBJ2-2,CASSIGTRSGELFF,TGTGCCAGTAGTATCGGGACTAGGTCCGGGGAGCTGTTTTTT
TRBD2,many,TRBV15,22,TRBJ2-1,CATSSFALGTSGGVSSYNEQFF,TGTGCCACCAGCAGTTTTGCCCTCGGGACTAGCGGGGGGGTGAGCTCCTACAATGAGCAGTTCTTC
NA,few,TRBV11-2,13,TRBJ2-5,CASSLWRQETQYF,TGTGCCAGCAGCTTGTGGCGTCAAGAGACCCAGTACTTC
NA,many,TRBV5-1,15,TRBJ2-7,CASSPAQMSSYEQYF,TGCGCCAGCAGCCCGGCCCAGATGAGCTCCTACGAGCAGTACTTC
NA,NA,TRBV28,15,TRBJ2-5,CASSPGGHTKETQYF,TGTGCCAGCAGTCCCGGAGGACACACCAAAGAGACCCAGTACTTC